This T cell receptor (beta chain) comes out of a study of siplizumab effects on memory and regulatory T cells. Regarding the study as a whole: No naive or memory phenotype could be assigned to roughly 75-95% of proliferating clones.

Data came from immunoSEQ multiplex PCR; TCRdb stores just in-frame clones and leaves some out. This repertoire shows roughly 100,000 clones, over 90% found once; its top ten account for 0.62%. The CDR3 length is 13 residues. Germline loops: CDR1 KGHSH, CDR2 LQKENI. Trimming cost V 2 bases and J 9 bases, with 13 bases left between them. Worth noting for this clone: Its antigen is still unknown.

The receptor comes from a human donor in good health. Sequenced: Tregs sorted from blood. This rearrangement joins TRBV18 to TRBJ1-2; D is ambiguous. The CDR3 DNA reads TGTGCCAGCTCACCATACCGAGGTGATCGCTACACCTTC. It yields the protein CASSPYRGDRYTF.